A selection of T cell receptor beta chains follows, all from one sample in a study of control samples from healthy donors and cancer patients. Method: immunoSEQ multiplex PCR; TCRdb's copy keeps in-frame clones and lacks some. The table shows 100,000 to 130,000 clones, with 70% to 85% occurring only once. Sequencing was carried out using blood. Receptors originate from a man younger than 30 in good health. The CDR3 runs from the conserved cysteine through the conserved F or W. D genes are given only for firm matches. Where a row states a size, it is once, few, many or the class of an expanded clone; other rows omit it.

d_gene: TRBD1; abundance: once; j_gene: TRBJ2-7; v_gene: TRBV6-6; CDR3aa: CASSLTGFYEQYF; CDR3nt: TGTGCCAGCAGTCTGACAGGGTTCTACGAGCAGTACTTC
d_gene: NA; abundance: few; j_gene: TRBJ2-7; v_gene: TRBV7-9; CDR3aa: CASSRTGDEQYF; CDR3nt: TGTGCCAGCAGCCGGACGGGGGACGAGCAGTACTTC
d_gene: NA; abundance: few; j_gene: TRBJ2-3; v_gene: TRBV4-3; CDR3aa: CASSQSWQGSDTQYF; CDR3nt: TGCGCCAGCAGCCAGTCGTGGCAGGGCTCAGATACGCAGTATTTT
d_gene: TRBD1; abundance: NA; j_gene: TRBJ1-1; v_gene: TRBV7-2; CDR3aa: CASSPFPRGQKTEAFF; CDR3nt: TGTGCCAGCAGTCCCTTCCCCAGGGGGCAAAAAACTGAAGCTTTCTTT
d_gene: NA; abundance: NA; j_gene: TRBJ2-5; v_gene: TRBV19; CDR3aa: CASSIKSKETQYF; CDR3nt: TGTGCCAGTAGTATAAAAAGCAAAGAGACCCAGTACTTC
d_gene: TRBD1; abundance: NA; j_gene: TRBJ2-2; v_gene: TRBV2; CDR3aa: CASTKHAGGRSPNTGELFF; CDR3nt: TGTGCCAGCACGAAACATGCAGGGGGCCGCTCCCCGAACACCGGGGAGCTGTTTTTT
d_gene: NA; abundance: NA; j_gene: TRBJ1-2; v_gene: TRBV7-9; CDR3aa: CASSLDSRGYTF; CDR3nt: TGTGCCAGCAGTCTGGACAGTAGGGGCTACACCTTC
d_gene: TRBD1; abundance: NA; j_gene: TRBJ1-2; v_gene: TRBV7-9; CDR3aa: CASSVGTAWDYGYTF; CDR3nt: TGTGCCAGCAGCGTAGGGACAGCCTGGGACTATGGCTACACCTTC
d_gene: NA; abundance: NA; j_gene: TRBJ2-6; v_gene: TRBV19; CDR3aa: CASSIEVSGANVLTF; CDR3nt: TGTGCCAGTAGTATAGAGGTCTCTGGGGCCAACGTCCTGACTTTC
d_gene: NA; abundance: NA; j_gene: TRBJ1-3; v_gene: TRBV2; CDR3aa: CASRGTRGVSGNTIYF; CDR3nt: TGTGCCAGCAGGGGGACGCGGGGGGTCTCTGGAAACACCATATATTTT
d_gene: NA; abundance: once; j_gene: TRBJ1-2; v_gene: TRBV7-2; CDR3aa: CASSFPIGGANYGYTF; CDR3nt: TGTGCCAGCAGCTTTCCAATCGGGGGTGCTAACTATGGCTACACCTTC
d_gene: NA; abundance: NA; j_gene: TRBJ2-7; v_gene: TRBV7-9; CDR3aa: CASSFREGSEQYF; CDR3nt: TGTGCCAGCAGCTTCCGGGAAGGGTCCGAGCAGTACTTC
d_gene: NA; abundance: NA; j_gene: TRBJ2-5; v_gene: TRBV7-2; CDR3aa: CASSSAGVETQYF; CDR3nt: TGTGCCAGCAGCTCAGCAGGGGTTGAGACCCAGTACTTC
d_gene: TRBD1; abundance: NA; j_gene: TRBJ2-7; v_gene: TRBV6-5; CDR3aa: CASSRQGANVQYF; CDR3nt: TGTGCCAGCAGTCGGCAGGGGGCTAATGTGCAGTACTTC
d_gene: TRBD1; abundance: NA; j_gene: TRBJ1-3; v_gene: TRBV7-2; CDR3aa: CASSWDRRNTIYF; CDR3nt: TGTGCCAGCAGCTGGGACAGGAGAAACACCATATATTTT
d_gene: TRBD1; abundance: few; j_gene: TRBJ2-1; v_gene: TRBV10-2; CDR3aa: CASNDRGSYNEQFF; CDR3nt: TGCGCCAGTAACGACAGGGGCTCCTACAATGAGCAGTTCTTC
d_gene: NA; abundance: NA; j_gene: TRBJ2-7; v_gene: TRBV6-5; CDR3aa: CASKEGPTYEQYF; CDR3nt: TGTGCCAGCAAGGAGGGCCCCACCTACGAGCAGTACTTC
d_gene: TRBD1; abundance: NA; j_gene: TRBJ2-6; v_gene: TRBV7-2; CDR3aa: CASSLAGGFGGANVLTF; CDR3nt: TGTGCCAGCAGCTTAGCAGGGGGCTTCGGTGGGGCCAACGTCCTGACTTTC
d_gene: TRBD1; abundance: NA; j_gene: TRBJ1-2; v_gene: TRBV5-1; CDR3aa: CASSLGVGQGINYGYTF; CDR3nt: TGCGCCAGCAGCTTGGGAGTGGGACAGGGGATTAACTATGGCTACACCTTC
d_gene: NA; abundance: once; j_gene: TRBJ1-2; v_gene: TRBV6-5; CDR3aa: CASSLTIFQKYGYTF; CDR3nt: TGTGCCAGCAGCCTCACTATTTTCCAGAAATATGGCTACACCTTC
d_gene: NA; abundance: NA; j_gene: TRBJ1-1; v_gene: TRBV3-1/TRBV3-2; CDR3aa: CASSPRGGTEAFF; CDR3nt: TGTGCCAGCAGTCCTCGAGGGGGCACTGAAGCTTTCTTT
d_gene: NA; abundance: NA; j_gene: TRBJ1-2; v_gene: TRBV3-1/TRBV3-2; CDR3aa: CASSQEPGFGYTF; CDR3nt: TGTGCCAGCAGCCAAGAACCGGGGTTCGGCTACACCTTC